This T cell receptor beta chain was profiled in a study of neurological immune-mediated disorders (dated by TCRdb to between 2017 and 2020). Looking at the study overall: Among the roughly 34 multiple sclerosis patients, relapsing-remitting MS was present in approximately 31 and secondary progressive MS was present in 3. The study compared peripheral blood TCR-beta repertoires of HTLV-I-associated myelopathy (HAM/TSP) patients, multiple sclerosis patients and healthy controls using UMI-based sequencing. The approximately 96 TCR-beta libraries covered PBMC samples along with longitudinal samples, technical triplicates, and paired sorted CD4+ and CD8+ T-cell subsets. Of the approximately 70 subjects in the cohort, some 15 were HAM/TSP patients, some 34 were multiple sclerosis patients, and about 20 were healthy controls.

To synthesize cDNA, template-switch 5'RACE was performed with a primer carrying a 10-nucleotide random unique molecular identifier so that each TCR transcript was tagged. Each sequencing run produced over 180 million TCR-beta sequences covering 15-18 subjects. The RNeasy kit was used to extract total RNA. The KAPA Real-time Library Amplification kit was used to amplify TCR-beta VDJ regions with primers targeting the TCR constant region and the 5'RACE anchor. Sample indexes and Illumina adaptors were added in a first PCR, and a second PCR then increased library yield. After Ampure bead purification, the TCR product of roughly 650 bp was size-selected on a 2% E-gel SizeSelection system. Before pooling, library quality was checked on a Bioanalyzer, concentration was measured with Qubit, and libraries were quantified with the Kapa Library Quantification kit. Libraries were sequenced paired-end 2 x 150 bp on an Illumina HiSeq 2500. To increase sequence diversity, roughly 24-32% phiX was spiked into each library pool. On the authors' methods: Quality-filtered reads were processed with the UMI-based MiGEC pipeline, and over 90% of raw TCR sequences were removed by the MiGEC pipeline during error correction. IMGT germline references were used for aligning VDJ genes, and each clonotype was defined as a unique CDR3 amino acid sequence together with its V-J genes. Clonal expansion, Shannon diversity and CDR3 relatedness were evaluated with VDJtools (CalcPairwiseDistances, ClusterSamples), while phylogenetic trees were built in CLCbio workbench. A clone was classed as expanded if it had 8 or more unique UMIs, a cutoff based on coefficient-of-variation modelling across technical triplicates. TCRdb itself trimmed the public reads at Q25 with fastp, ran MiXCR and retained productive beta chains. Rows are combined by CDR3 protein, so each entry shows the most common genes and DNA. The V and J calls shown here were made by TCRdb, not taken from the authors' results. This sample is represented by 55,000 to 70,000 distinct CDR3 sequences; about 5% of them were singletons. The ten largest clones take up 5.6% of the sample.

For unsorted PBMC libraries, 2 million PBMCs were used after storage in RNAlater at -80 degrees C until RNA extraction. Multiple sclerosis patients were enrolled in a US clinical protocol evaluating disease progression by magnetic resonance imaging. PBMCs were separated from peripheral blood using Ficoll-Hypaque density gradient centrifugation and then cryopreserved in liquid nitrogen. Overall study outcomes, separate from this receptor: The MS cluster was not associated with any clinical or MRI features, and the authors stated that larger cohorts are needed. In phylogenetic analysis, the repertoires of 18 of 34 MS patients grouped into a cluster of related CDR3 sequences, which suggests a possible signature at the repertoire level. No identical CDR3 amino acid sequences were found to be shared among expanded clones across subjects, suggesting that TCR-beta repertoires were private in all groups. TCR clonal expansion was greatest in HAM/TSP patients and smallest in MS patients, who ranked below even healthy controls.

This clonotype appeared many times. Its antigen is still unknown. No qualities accompany the bases; no much larger clone lies one base away. The specimen was PBMCs. The clonotype was recovered from a human donor with multiple sclerosis. The donor label of this sample is uncertain.

CDR3 reads: CSAMGKRGGRNEQFF. The DNA is as follows: TGCAGTGCTATGGGAAAGCGGGGGGGCCGAAATGAGCAGTTCTTC. Rearrangement joined TRBV20-1 to TRBJ2-1; 10 nucleotides in the junction match TRBD2. Relative to germline, V is missing 4 bases and J is missing 7 bases, with 10 bases of the junction outside any gene match. Reading the germline V gene (reference sequence) gives CDR1 DFQATT and CDR2 SNEGSKA. Reading from cysteine to phenylalanine, the CDR3 counts 15 amino acids. The only DNA kept is the CDR3, 45 bases in frame from the first base.